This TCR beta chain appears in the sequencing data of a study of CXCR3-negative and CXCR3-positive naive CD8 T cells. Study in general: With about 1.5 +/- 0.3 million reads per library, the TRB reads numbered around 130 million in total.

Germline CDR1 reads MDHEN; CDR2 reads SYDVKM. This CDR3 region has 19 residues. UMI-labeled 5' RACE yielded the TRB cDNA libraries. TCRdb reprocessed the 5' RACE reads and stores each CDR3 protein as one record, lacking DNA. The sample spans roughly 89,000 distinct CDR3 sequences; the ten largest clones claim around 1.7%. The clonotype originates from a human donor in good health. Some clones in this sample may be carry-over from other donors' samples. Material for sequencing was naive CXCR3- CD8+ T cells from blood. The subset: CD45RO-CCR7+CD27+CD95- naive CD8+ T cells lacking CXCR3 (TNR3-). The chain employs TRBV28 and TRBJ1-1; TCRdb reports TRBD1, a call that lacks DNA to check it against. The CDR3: CASSTEGGTGYEWGTEAFF.